This record covers a single T cell receptor (beta chain). Antigen specificity is unknown. The data were taken from a study of a mutant IDH1 vaccine in newly diagnosed glioma. Time point in this sample: week 35, safety follow-up. A 20-mer mutant IDH1 peptide at 300 ug was injected subcutaneously with topical imiquimod. The method was immunoSEQ multiplex PCR; TCRdb's version includes in-frame clones alone and lacks a portion of them. This repertoire shows some 48,000 clones, approximately 79% found once; its top ten account for about 7%. Germline CDR1 reads KGHSH; CDR2 reads LQKENI. V lost 5 bases, J lost 5 bases, and 9 bases lay in between. The CDR3 runs 13 residues.

The chain has TRBV18 and TRBJ1-4; weak D call: TRBD1 (5 bases). The sequencing here drew on PBMCs, taken from a glioma patient whose treatment included an IDH1 peptide vaccine. This clonotype was sampled from a man aged 35-49 years with glioma. CDR3 amino acids: CASSAGQNEKLFF. The CDR3 bases are TGTGCCAGCTCAGCTGGACAAAATGAAAAACTGTTTTTT.